A selection of T cell receptor beta chains follows, all from one sample in a study of blood T cell repertoires in COVID-19. The repertoire was sequenced with immunoSEQ multiplex PCR; TCRdb's copy has only in-frame clones and lacks some. In the table there are 300,000 to 350,000 clones, 89% of which are singletons. Sequenced material: peripheral blood. Source of these receptors: a woman aged 55-75 years with COVID-19, enrolled during active disease. Both conserved end residues are part of each CDR3. A D gene is named only where the DNA matches it firmly. Size values are once, few and many counts, or a class for expanded clones, and some rows have none.

D	size	V	J	DNA	CDR3
.	.	TRBV6-5	TRBJ1-1	TGTGCCACCTACCGGGTCAGGGACACTGAAGCCTTCTTT	CATYRVRDTEAFF
.	.	TRBV7-2	TRBJ1-3	TGTGCCAGCACCCCGTCCGGGGTCTCTGGAAACACCATATATTTT	CASTPSGVSGNTIYF
.	.	TRBV6-5	TRBJ2-7	TGTGCCAGCAGCGAGAACTCCTACGAGCAGTACTTC	CASSENSYEQYF
TRBD1	.	TRBV5-1	TRBJ1-1	TGCGCCAGCAGCTGGACAGGGGGCGACACTGAAGCTTTCTTT	CASSWTGGDTEAFF
.	.	TRBV29-1	TRBJ2-7	TGCAGCGCCCGATGGGGGGACGAGCAGTACTTC	CSARWGDEQYF
.	.	TRBV2	TRBJ1-1	TGTGCCAGCAGTGGAGAGCTGCTGAACACTGAAGCTTTCTTT	CASSGELLNTEAFF
.	.	TRBV18	TRBJ1-2	TGTGCCAGCTCACCTACGAGCCTCTATGGCTACACCTTC	CASSPTSLYGYTF
.	.	TRBV6-5	TRBJ1-2	TGTGCCAGCAGGTCTCGGACACCAGACTATGGCTACACCTTC	CASRSRTPDYGYTF
.	.	TRBV4-2	TRBJ1-3	TGTGCCAGCAGCCCAACCCGGGGGTCCTCTGGAAACACCATATATTTT	CASSPTRGSSGNTIYF
TRBD2	.	TRBV14	TRBJ2-1	TGTGCCAGCAGCCAAGATAGGACGGGGGGGCCGGATGAGCAGTTCTTC	CASSQDRTGGPDEQFF
.	.	TRBV9	TRBJ1-3	TGTGCCAGCAGCCCACCCCGGCCAGGGGCCCTTATAATCTCTGGAAACACCATATATTTT	CASSPPRPGALIISGNTIYF
.	.	TRBV19	TRBJ2-1	TGTGCCAGTAGGACTGGGGGGGGCTTCCACAATGAGCAGTTCTTC	CASRTGGGFHNEQFF
TRBD2	.	TRBV5-4	TRBJ2-2	TGTGCCAGCAGCTCCCCGACTAGCGGGGGGGCCGGGGAGCTGTTTTTT	CASSSPTSGGAGELFF
.	.	TRBV19	TRBJ1-1	TGTGCCAGTAGAACTCGGGACACCTCCTATACTGAAGCTTTCTTT	CASRTRDTSYTEAFF
.	once	TRBV15	TRBJ1-3	TGTGCCACCAGCAGAGATCAGGGTAGAAACACCATATATTTT	CATSRDQGRNTIYF
TRBD1	.	TRBV3-1/TRBV3-2	TRBJ1-2	TGTGCCAGCAGCCAAGATGACAGGGGGCCTGGCTACACCTTC	CASSQDDRGPGYTF
.	.	TRBV5-1	TRBJ1-1	TGCGCCAGCAGCTTGGGGACAGCGGGAAACACTGAAGCTTTCTTT	CASSLGTAGNTEAFF
.	.	TRBV15	TRBJ1-1	TGTGCCACCAGCAGAGGCAGGGCCACTGAAGCTTTCTTT	CATSRGRATEAFF
TRBD2	.	TRBV9	TRBJ2-5	TGTGCCAGCAGCGTAGCCCCACTAGCGGGGGGACAAGAGACCCAGTACTTC	CASSVAPLAGGQETQYF
.	.	TRBV7-2	TRBJ1-5	TGTGCCAGCAGCTTGATAAACAGAAATCAGCCCCAGCATTTT	CASSLINRNQPQHF
.	.	TRBV5-5	TRBJ2-3	TGTGCCAGCAGCTTTAGCGGCACCTTCACAGATACGCAGTATTTT	CASSFSGTFTDTQYF
TRBD1	once	TRBV18	TRBJ2-7	TGTGCCAGCTCACCCGCCCCGAGGGGGCGGTTTTACGAGCAGTACTTC	CASSPAPRGRFYEQYF
TRBD2	.	TRBV5-1	TRBJ2-2	TGCGCCAGCAGTGGTGCGGGGGTCGGGGAGCTGTTTTTT	CASSGAGVGELFF
.	.	TRBV21-1	TRBJ1-1	TGTGCCAGCAGCCCGACAGGCGGGAACACTGAAGCTTTCTTT	CASSPTGGNTEAFF
TRBD2	.	TRBV6-2/TRBV6-3	TRBJ2-7	TGTGCCAGCAGTTACTCATTTATAGCGGGGGCCCCAGGCGAGCAGTACTTC	CASSYSFIAGAPGEQYF
.	.	TRBV19	TRBJ1-2	TGTGCCAGTAGTACGGGGACAAAATTGGAAGGCTACACCTTC	CASSTGTKLEGYTF
.	.	TRBV7-2	TRBJ1-6	TGTGCCAGCAGCTTGACGGGAATCTATAATTCACCCCTCCACTTT	CASSLTGIYNSPLHF
.	.	TRBV5-5	TRBJ2-7	TGTGCCAGCAGCTCTGACAGGGCGGGGGAGCAGTACTTC	CASSSDRAGEQYF
.	.	TRBV28	TRBJ1-1	TGTGCCAGCAGTTTAACACAGCCGATGAACACTGAAGCTTTCTTT	CASSLTQPMNTEAFF
.	.	TRBV5-1	TRBJ1-2	TGCGCCAGCAGCCCAAGTCAGGATGGCTACACCTTC	CASSPSQDGYTF
.	.	TRBV6-5	TRBJ1-2	TGTGCCAGCAGTTACACCGACAGTTTTGGCTACACCTTC	CASSYTDSFGYTF
TRBD2	.	TRBV6-6	TRBJ2-5	TGTGCCAGCAGTCGGAAACCTAGCGGGGGGGCCCCAGAGACCCAGTACTTC	CASSRKPSGGAPETQYF
TRBD1	.	TRBV5-1	TRBJ2-5	TGCGCCAGCAGCAGGGACAGGGGTGAGACCCAGTACTTC	CASSRDRGETQYF
TRBD1	.	TRBV7-2	TRBJ2-7	TGTGCCAGCAGCGCCGGACAGGGGACCTACGAGCAGTACTTC	CASSAGQGTYEQYF
.	.	TRBV7-9	TRBJ1-4	TGTGCCAGCAGCTTAGGTTCAGGGAGGGATGAAAAACTGTTTTTT	CASSLGSGRDEKLFF
.	once	TRBV3-1/TRBV3-2	TRBJ2-1	TGTGCCAGCAGCCAAGATAAAGGTAGGAGGAATGAGCAGTTCTTC	CASSQDKGRRNEQFF
TRBD1	.	TRBV28	TRBJ1-2	TGTGCCAGCAGTACGGGACAGGGAAGATCTGGCTACACCTTC	CASSTGQGRSGYTF
TRBD2	.	TRBV7-2	TRBJ2-3	TGTGCCAGCAGCTTAATCGGGGGGACTAGCACAGATACGCAGTATTTT	CASSLIGGTSTDTQYF
TRBD1	.	TRBV18	TRBJ1-5	TGTGCCAGCTCAGAGCCGGGACAGAGCAATCAGCCCCAGCATTTT	CASSEPGQSNQPQHF
.	.	TRBV7-9	TRBJ1-2	TGTGCCAGCAGACGGACATACGATGGCTACACCTTC	CASRRTYDGYTF
TRBD1	.	TRBV19	TRBJ1-1	TGTGCCAGTAGCGTAAGGGGGACAGGGACTATGAACACTGAAGCTTTCTTT	CASSVRGTGTMNTEAFF
TRBD1	.	TRBV27	TRBJ2-7	TGTGCCAGCAGTTTAAGCCCGACAGGGGTCTACGAGCAGTACTTC	CASSLSPTGVYEQYF
TRBD1	once	TRBV5-5	TRBJ2-7	TGTGCCAGCATCATACAGGGGGCTGGTGAGCAGTACTTC	CASIIQGAGEQYF
TRBD2	.	TRBV5-1	TRBJ2-3	TGCGCCAGCAGCCCCGGACTAGCGGGCTTCACAGATACGCAGTATTTT	CASSPGLAGFTDTQYF
.	.	TRBV27	TRBJ2-1	TGTGCCAGCAAAACTAGACTGAAGGCCAATGAGCAGTTCTTC	CASKTRLKANEQFF
.	.	TRBV10-3	TRBJ2-7	TGTGCCATCAGTGACAGGTGGGCGTCCTACGAGCAGTACTTC	CAISDRWASYEQYF
.	.	TRBV7-8	TRBJ1-4	TGTGCCAGCAGCTTAGCGGGTCAGGTGAATAATGAAAAACTGTTTTTT	CASSLAGQVNNEKLFF
.	.	TRBV28	TRBJ2-7	TGTGCCAGCAGTCGATGGGGCGTATCCTACGAGCAGTACTTC	CASSRWGVSYEQYF
TRBD1	.	TRBV2	TRBJ1-3	TGTGCCAGCAGCACAGGGGCGGAAGGAAACACCATATATTTT	CASSTGAEGNTIYF
.	once	TRBV5-1	TRBJ1-3	TGCGCCAGCAGCTTGGAGGCGGGGACTGGAAACACCATATATTTT	CASSLEAGTGNTIYF
TRBD2	.	TRBV27	TRBJ2-7	TGTGCCAGCAGTTTTGGTGGTAGCGGGGGGCTAGGCGAGCAGTACTTC	CASSFGGSGGLGEQYF